Sequencing of this TCR beta chain was carried out in a study of cytomegalovirus exposure and HLA in healthy donors. General observations from the study: First-cohort TCR clusters were later found to tend to co-occur in the 120 or so validation repertoires.

The data were produced by immunoSEQ multiplex PCR, yet TCRdb's version contains in-frame clones alone and is incomplete. The data hold hundreds of thousands of clones, with 86% observed a single time. Notes on this clone: Its antigen is not known.

The donors formed part of the approximately 130-subject validation cohort, distinct from the roughly 640-subject first cohort. Per germline, CDR1 MNHNY and CDR2 SVGAGI (reference sequence). The CDR3 consists of 12 residues. V was trimmed by 5 bases and J by 9 bases, leaving 11 bases between them. This chain links TRBV6-6 with TRBJ2-1; D not resolved. The clonotype was recovered from a woman aged 18-30 years in good health and CMV-seronegative. Specimen: PBMCs. This CDR3 reads CASSERLGEQFF. The CDR3 DNA sequence: TGTGCCAGCAGTGAGCGTTTGGGTGAGCAGTTCTTC.